This is a list of T cell receptor beta chains from one sample in a study of cytomegalovirus exposure and HLA in healthy donors. This table comes from immunoSEQ multiplex PCR, and its TCRdb copy is limited to in-frame clones, with some not included. The table shows 150,000 to 200,000 clones, with roughly 80% occurring only once. Sample: PBMCs. The receptors derive from a woman in her forties in good health and CMV-seronegative. Both conserved end residues are part of each CDR3. Each record gives: D gene, clone size, V gene, J gene, CDR3 protein, CDR3 DNA. A D gene is named only where the DNA matches it firmly. Some rows mark clone size as missing; the rest say once, few, many or name a class of expanded clone.

>NA|NA|TRBV6-5|TRBJ2-5
CASSLIGFRETQYF
TGTGCCAGCAGTTTAATCGGGTTTCGAGAGACCCAGTACTTC
>NA|NA|TRBV7-2|TRBJ1-3
CASSLGGRPSGNTIYF
TGTGCCAGCAGCTTAGGGGGCAGACCCTCTGGAAACACCATATATTTT
>NA|NA|TRBV4-3|TRBJ2-7
CASSPGFGGGNEQYF
TGCGCCAGCAGCCCGGGGTTTGGAGGGGGCAACGAGCAGTACTTC
>TRBD2|NA|TRBV30|TRBJ2-7
CAWSALPREGSYEQYF
TGTGCCTGGAGCGCACTACCAAGGGAGGGGTCCTACGAGCAGTACTTC
>TRBD1|once|TRBV7-2|TRBJ2-7
CASSQGTGRSSYEQYF
TGTGCCAGCAGCCAAGGGACAGGGCGGAGCTCCTACGAGCAGTACTTC
>NA|NA|TRBV6-6|TRBJ1-2
CASIWRGGYGYTF
TGTGCCAGCATTTGGCGTGGGGGGTATGGCTACACCTTC
>TRBD2|NA|TRBV10-3|TRBJ2-6
CAIGEGQGLAGTGANGLTF
TGTGCCATCGGCGAAGGCCAGGGACTAGCGGGAACTGGGGCCAACGGCCTGACTTTC
>NA|few|TRBV9|TRBJ1-1
CASSVGGAANTEAFF
TGTGCCAGCAGCGTAGGGGGCGCGGCAAACACTGAAGCTTTCTTT
>NA|NA|TRBV15|TRBJ2-1
CATSRDPGAYNEQFF
TGTGCCACCAGCAGAGATCCCGGAGCGTACAATGAGCAGTTCTTC
>NA|NA|TRBV7-2|TRBJ2-5
CASSLFREETQYF
TGTGCCAGCAGCTTATTCAGGGAAGAGACCCAGTACTTC
>TRBD2|NA|TRBV5-1|TRBJ2-2
CASSRGLAGGLGTGELFF
TGCGCCAGCAGCCGCGGACTAGCGGGGGGGCTGGGCACCGGGGAGCTGTTTTTT
>TRBD1|once|TRBV4-3|TRBJ1-4
CASSQVTGGEKLFF
TGCGCCAGCAGCCAAGTAACAGGGGGTGAAAAACTGTTTTTT
>TRBD2|NA|TRBV4-2|TRBJ2-3
CASSQDRVGAGGRDTQYF
TGTGCCAGCAGCCAAGACCGAGTGGGAGCGGGGGGGCGAGATACGCAGTATTTT
>NA|NA|TRBV4-1|TRBJ2-2
CASSQDGRQTNTGELFF
TGCGCCAGCAGCCAAGATGGGCGCCAAACGAACACCGGGGAGCTGTTTTTT
>NA|NA|TRBV19|TRBJ1-2
CASSPGRNYGYTF
TGTGCCAGTAGTCCGGGAAGAAATTATGGCTACACCTTC
>NA|NA|TRBV6-5|TRBJ2-1
CASSRLDGGNEQFF
TGTGCCAGCAGCCGATTGGACGGAGGGAATGAGCAGTTCTTC
>NA|NA|TRBV12-5|TRBJ2-7
CASGLGQLGTYEQYF
TGTGCTAGTGGTTTGGGACAATTAGGAACTTACGAGCAGTACTTC
>TRBD2|NA|TRBV28|TRBJ2-7
CASSLGTIRYEQYF
TGTGCCAGCAGTCTCGGGACTATCCGCTACGAGCAGTACTTC
>NA|NA|TRBV5-1|TRBJ2-2
CASSLAKGVTGELFF
TGCGCCAGCAGCTTGGCCAAGGGGGTCACCGGGGAGCTGTTTTTT
>TRBD2|once|TRBV28|TRBJ2-5
CASSGSTSGRGETQYF
TGTGCCAGCAGTGGGTCGACTAGCGGGAGAGGGGAGACCCAGTACTTC
>NA|once|TRBV2|TRBJ2-1
CASNKDSTYNEQFF
TGTGCCAGCAATAAAGACAGTACCTACAATGAGCAGTTCTTC
>NA|NA|TRBV11-2|TRBJ1-4
CASSTGRDRPGIVKLFF
TGTGCCAGCAGCACCGGTCGAGACAGGCCGGGAATAGTAAAACTGTTTTTT
>TRBD2|few|TRBV29-1|TRBJ2-2
CSASIPSGGHTGELFF
TGCAGCGCCTCTATCCCTAGCGGGGGACACACCGGGGAGCTGTTTTTT
>NA|NA|TRBV7-2|TRBJ1-1
CASSPRTGGVEAFF
TGTGCCAGCAGCCCGCGGACCGGAGGTGTTGAAGCTTTCTTT
>NA|NA|TRBV5-1|TRBJ2-7
CASSLAGVDYEQYF
TGCGCCAGCAGCTTGGCGGGGGTGGACTACGAGCAGTACTTC
>NA|NA|TRBV25-1|TRBJ1-5
CASSDGQSNQPQHF
TGTGCCAGCAGTGACGGACAGAGCAATCAGCCCCAGCATTTT
>NA|NA|TRBV5-8|TRBJ1-3
CASSLDRAFSGNTIYF
TGTGCCAGCAGCTTGGACAGGGCTTTCTCTGGAAACACCATATATTTT
>TRBD1|few|TRBV5-1|TRBJ1-1
CASSRDRDLTTEAFF
TGCGCCAGCAGCCGGGACAGGGATTTGACCACTGAAGCTTTCTTT
>TRBD1|NA|TRBV25-1|TRBJ1-1
CASRTTGGTEAFF
TGTGCCAGCAGGACAACAGGGGGCACTGAAGCTTTCTTT
>TRBD1|NA|TRBV29-1|TRBJ2-3
CSVRDRGDFYTQYF
TGCAGCGTCCGGGACAGGGGAGATTTTTATACGCAGTATTTT
>TRBD1|NA|TRBV2|TRBJ2-1
CASRGQKGVYNEQFF
TGTGCCAGCAGGGGACAGAAAGGGGTCTACAATGAGCAGTTCTTC
>NA|NA|TRBV19|TRBJ2-7
CASSPRAVSYEQYF
TGTGCCAGTAGTCCCAGGGCGGTCTCCTACGAGCAGTACTTC
>TRBD2|NA|TRBV19|TRBJ2-1
CASRTLAGGVNEQFF
TGTGCCAGTAGGACTCTAGCGGGGGGGGTCAATGAGCAGTTCTTC
>TRBD1|NA|TRBV9|TRBJ1-2
CASSVEPGQGNYGYTF
TGTGCCAGCAGCGTAGAGCCGGGACAGGGAAACTATGGCTACACCTTC
>TRBD1|NA|TRBV6-5|TRBJ1-4
CASRSRDRGEKLFF
TGTGCCAGCAGATCCCGGGACAGGGGTGAAAAACTGTTTTTT
>NA|NA|TRBV7-2|TRBJ2-1
CASSLVVEQFF
TGTGCCAGCAGCTTAGTAGTTGAGCAGTTCTTC
>TRBD1|NA|TRBV7-2|TRBJ2-7
CASSLSFGWGQGIYEQYF
TGTGCCAGCAGCTTATCTTTTGGTTGGGGACAGGGTATTTACGAGCAGTACTTC
>NA|NA|TRBV28|TRBJ1-1
CASSSPGTLNTEAFF
TGTGCCAGCAGTTCGCCCGGGACACTGAACACTGAAGCTTTCTTT